The 29 T cell receptor beta chains presented below share a single source sample, sequenced in a study of blood T cell repertoires in COVID-19 (TCRdb year 2020). Library preparation employed the immunoSEQ multiplex PCR assay. The immuneACCESS repertoire file appears here via TCRdb, limited to in-frame rearrangements. These files lack a portion of the clones; in checked studies, under half of the deficit traces to unresolved V genes, and the cause of the others is not known. This sample holds 470,000 or so clones; approximately 83% were observed only once. The top ten hold 3.2% of the sample. Material for sequencing was peripheral blood. All receptors come from a human donor in a cohort sampled during active COVID-19.

The CDR3 here is CASSPLGPNTEAFF. CDR3 nucleotide sequence: TGTGCCAGCAGCCCCCTGGGCCCGAACACTGAAGCTTTCTTT. The chain uses TRBV11-3 and TRBJ1-1; D gene unclear. V gave up 5 bases and J gave up 1 base, with 11 bases separating them. From germline, CDR1 is SGHNT and CDR2 YENEEA. The CDR3 spans 14 residues.

The chain carries TRBV6-2 or TRBV6-3 and TRBJ1-1; weak D call: TRBD1 (6 bases). The germline gives CDR1 MNHEY, CDR2 SVGEGT. V lost 4 bases and J 0 bases, leaving 15 bases between the germline ends. The CDR3 runs to 16 residues. CDR3 sequence: CASSLATGLMNTEAFF. The CDR3 DNA follows: TGTGCCAGCAGTTTAGCGACAGGCTTAATGAACACTGAAGCTTTCTTT.

A remark on this clone: This is likely a read error, given that the CDR3 carries no conserved phenylalanine or tryptophan at its end. No DNA is shown, since the ends of the CDR3 on it are uncertain; the CDR3 is the one TCRdb lists. This chain joins TRBV14 and TRBJ1-1. 10 amino acids form the CDR3, both terminal residues included. Germline loops: CDR1 SGHDN, CDR2 FVKESK. Here the CDR3 reads CASRNTWLPE.

As concerns this clone: At one of its ends the junction is not consistent with the germline gene, which may arise from a read error. Other nucleotide sequences in the sample specify the same CDR3. The chain joins TRBV7-2 to TRBJ2-1; TRBD2 matches at 9 bases. In germline, CDR1 is SGHTA, CDR2 FQGNSA. This CDR3 is 15 amino acids long. The CDR3 reads CASSPRGGRANEQFF. In nucleotides, the CDR3 is TGTGCCAGCAGCCCCAGGGGCGGGAGGGCCAATGAACAGTTCTTC. Filled out from reference TRBV7-2 and TRBJ2-1, the complete variable domain reads GAGVSQSPSNKVTEKGKDVELRCDPISGHTALYWYRQSLGQGLEFLIYFQGNSAPDKSGLPSDRFSAERTGGSVSTLTIQRTQQEDSAVYLCASSPRGGRANEQFFGPGTRLTVL.

The rearrangement joins TRBV5-4 to TRBJ2-1; 8 bases are a match to TRBD1. This CDR3 comprises 15 residues. Germline assignment: CDR1 SGHNT and CDR2 YYREEE (reference sequence). The V gene end was trimmed by 4 bases and the J gene end by 2 bases; junction bases not matched to a gene: 5. The CDR3 DNA reads TGTGCCAGCAGCCTCGGACAGGGTCCCTACAATGAGCAGTTCTTC. It yields the protein CASSLGQGPYNEQFF.

J is TRBJ1-1 and V is TRBV12-3 or TRBV12-4, with D uncertain. The CDR3 length is 13 residues. Trimming stripped 6 bases from V and 0 bases from J, with 8 bases between. CDR3 DNA sequence: TGTGCCAGCAGCCGCGGGCTGAACACTGAAGCTTTCTTT. It is translated as CASSRGLNTEAFF.

The V and J genes are TRBV15 and TRBJ2-7; D uncertain. This CDR3 has 13 amino acids. The V end was cut by 3 bases, the J end by 5 bases, with 11 bases between. Germline V gene sequence: CDR1 LNHNV, CDR2 YYDKDF (reference sequence). CDR3 in amino acids: CATSRGDRDEQYF. As DNA, the CDR3 is TGTGCCACCAGCAGGGGTGATCGGGACGAGCAGTACTTC.

This clone was observed a handful of times. The J gene is TRBJ1-5, the V gene TRBV2; no firm D call. Germline loops: CDR1 SNHLY, CDR2 FYNNEI. Trimming pared 2 bases from V and 6 bases from J, leaving 11 bases between. CDR3 length: 14 residues. CDR3 DNA sequence: TGTGCCAGCAGTGAAAAACACCCAGGTCAGCCCCAGCATTTT. This translates into CASSEKHPGQPQHF.

The gene calls are TRBV6-5 and TRBJ1-1, with D possibly matching TRBD1 (6 bases). Germline CDR1 MNHEY, CDR2 SVGAGI. CDR3 length equals 14 residues. V gave up 6 bases and J gave up 4 bases, with 15 bases separating them. CDR3 amino acids: CASRGEGGPTEAFF. The CDR3 nucleotides read TGTGCCAGCAGGGGGGAGGGGGGCCCCACTGAAGCTTTCTTT.

The J gene is TRBJ1-2, the V gene TRBV10-3; 7 bases map to TRBD1. The CDR3 spans 14 residues. Unmatched junction bases numbered 6, after V lost 8 bases and J lost 0 bases. Germline assignment: CDR1 ENHRY and CDR2 SYGVKD. CDR3 region: CAIAGQVANYGYTF. CDR3 DNA: TGTGCCATCGCCGGACAGGTAGCTAACTATGGCTACACCTTC.

This clone came up once. This sequence joins TRBV5-1 and TRBJ1-6; D call uncertain. The germline gives CDR1 SGHRS, CDR2 YFSETQ. Between the trimmed V and J ends, which lost 0 bases and 5 bases, there was a span of 6 bases. This CDR3 contains 14 residues. The CDR3 loop is CASSLVSDNSPLHF. In nucleotides, the CDR3 is TGCGCCAGCAGCTTGGTGTCAGATAATTCACCCCTCCACTTT.

With respect to this clone: The sample contains more than one DNA sequence encoding this CDR3. V gene TRBV5-1 combines with J gene TRBJ1-1; TRBD1 agrees at 8 bases. The CDR3 contains 15 residues. Germline CDR1 SGHRS, CDR2 YFSETQ. Germline trimming cut 0 bases from V and 1 base from J; bases unmatched to any gene: 2. The chain's CDR3 is CASSLVGTGNTEAFF. CDR3 in DNA: TGCGCCAGCAGCTTGGTTGGGACAGGGAACACTGAAGCTTTCTTT.

This chain uses TRBV10-3 with TRBJ2-1; TRBD2 matches 9 bases. The CDR3 runs 17 residues. Germline trimming cut 3 bases from V and 1 base from J; bases unmatched to any gene: 7. Germline-derived CDR1 and CDR2 are ENHRY and SYGVKD. The CDR3 reads CAISDSALAGSYNEQFF. CDR3 in DNA: TGTGCCATCAGTGACTCGGCGCTAGCGGGATCCTACAATGAGCAGTTCTTC.

This clone has just one count. This chain uses TRBV4-2 with TRBJ1-6; no clear D. V was cut by 2 bases and J by 8 bases, with 10 bases left in between. Germline-derived CDR1 and CDR2 are LGHNA and YNFKEQ. This CDR3 has 14 residues. CDR3 sequence: CASSQPNADSPLHF. CDR3 DNA sequence: TGTGCCAGCAGCCAACCCAATGCGGATTCACCCCTCCACTTT.

The genes are TRBV28 and TRBJ1-5; TRBD1 might be the D (6 bases). Germline loops: CDR1 MDHEN, CDR2 SYDVKM. This CDR3 has 14 amino acids. V dropped 2 bases and J dropped 9 bases, with 14 bases sitting between them. The CDR3, as DNA: TGTGCCAGCAGTTTAGACAGGATCGGATCGCCCCAGCATTTT. It codes for CASSLDRIGSPQHF.

This clone was seen once. The gene calls are TRBV29-1 and TRBJ1-1, with 9 positions matching TRBD1. CDR1 SQVTM and CDR2 ANQGSEA come from the germline V gene. This CDR3 region has 13 residues. Trimming at V came to 0 bases and at J to 4 bases, leaving 0 bases not matched to a gene. CDR3 sequence reads: CSVEETGGTEAFF. The CDR3 bases are TGCAGCGTTGAAGAGACAGGGGGCACTGAAGCTTTCTTT.

CDR3 sequence (DNA): TGTGCCAGCAGTGAAGGTATATTCGCAGGGGACAACACTGAAGCTTTCTTT. Translated: CASSEGIFAGDNTEAFF. V usage is TRBV2 and J usage is TRBJ1-1; a possible D gene is TRBD1 (6 bases). This CDR3 region has 17 residues. Germline CDR1 is SNHLY and CDR2 is FYNNEI. Trimming shortened V by 1 base and J by 2 bases, and 17 bases separated the two germline ends.

V usage is TRBV2 and J usage is TRBJ2-7; 9 bases map to TRBD1. The CDR3 is made up of 15 amino acids. Germline assignment: CDR1 SNHLY and CDR2 FYNNEI. J was trimmed by 1 base and V by 1 base; bases with no gene match: 2. CDR3 DNA: TGTGCCAGCAGTGAAGAGACAGGGGGTTCCTACGAGCAGTACTTC. Protein product: CASSEETGGSYEQYF.

The chain has TRBV29-1 and TRBJ1-1, with 7 bases identical to TRBD1. This CDR3 is built from 14 residues. Germline trimming cut 4 bases from V and 1 base from J; bases unmatched to any gene: 6. The V gene's germline CDR1 is SQVTM and CDR2 ANQGSEA. This CDR3 reads CSVVKQGTNTEAFF. The CDR3 coding sequence is TGCAGCGTTGTGAAACAGGGGACGAACACTGAAGCTTTCTTT.

This chain joins TRBV27 and TRBJ2-1, with a weak D call TRBD2 (6 bases). This CDR3 comprises 16 residues. Germline CDR1 reads MNHEY; CDR2 reads SMNVEV (reference sequence). Deletions cut 3 bases from V and 7 bases from J, with 19 bases between. For the CDR3, the DNA is TGTGCCAGCAGTTTCGGGGGACTGGGGAACACAAATGAGCAGTTCTTC. Protein sequence: CASSFGGLGNTNEQFF.

This clone has only one observation. The CDR3 DNA reads TGTGCCACCAGTGAAGCGGGAGGGGTTGAGCAGTTCTTC. Residues: CATSEAGGVEQFF. The chain recombines TRBV24-1 with TRBJ2-1, with 10 bases identical to TRBD2. Germline CDR1 reads KGHDR; CDR2 reads SFDVKD. Losses at the gene ends were 4 bases for V and 9 bases for J; bases not matched to a gene: 2. This CDR3 spans 13 amino acids.

This chain uses TRBV19 with TRBJ2-3; 12 bases match TRBD2. Germline V CDR1 and CDR2: LNHDA, SQIVND (reference sequence). Germline trimming cut 4 bases from V and 1 base from J; bases unmatched to any gene: 9. The CDR3 runs 18 residues. CDR3 sequence: CASSSQTSGSARTDTQYF. The CDR3 nucleotides are TGTGCCAGTAGTAGCCAGACTAGCGGGAGCGCTCGCACAGATACGCAGTATTTT.

The rearrangement uses TRBV4-3 and TRBJ2-1; 14 nucleotides agree with TRBD2. The V and J ends lost 4 bases and 0 bases, in that order; junction bases with no gene match: 8. This CDR3 is built from 19 residues. Germline V gene lookup returns CDR1 LGHNA and CDR2 YSLEER. The CDR3 nucleotides read TGCGCCAGCAGCCTCAGGACTAGCGGGAGGTTTAGCTCCTACAATGAGCAGTTCTTC. Protein sequence: CASSLRTSGRFSSYNEQFF.

CDR3 in DNA: TGCAGCGTTATAGCGGGAGTGAGCTACGAGCAGTACTTC. It is translated as CSVIAGVSYEQYF. This rearrangement joins TRBV29-1 to TRBJ2-7; 9 nucleotides line up with TRBD2. Germline V gene sequence: CDR1 SQVTM, CDR2 ANQGSEA. The length of the CDR3 is 13 residues. V was pared by 5 bases and J by 3 bases, with 5 bases of the junction left unmatched.

The V call is TRBV5-1, the J call TRBJ1-2; TRBD1 might be the D (5 bases). V lost 1 base to trimming and J lost 6 bases, with 10 bases between them. The CDR3 has 13 residues. Looked up from germline, CDR1 is SGHRS and CDR2 is YFSETQ. CDR3 in DNA: TGCGCCAGCAGCTTGCAAGGGGCGGATGGCTACACCTTC. Translating gives CASSLQGADGYTF.

In this sample, this clone turned up once. The chain links TRBV9 to TRBJ2-3; possibly TRBD2 for D (5 bases). CDR1 is SGDLS and CDR2 is YYNGEE in the germline V gene. V was shortened by 2 bases and J by 1 base, with 11 bases between the two germline ends. This CDR3 spans 15 amino acids. The CDR3 bases are TGTGCCAGCAGCGTCGTACTAGGGCGCACAGATACGCAGTATTTT. Protein: CASSVVLGRTDTQYF.

The rearrangement links TRBV4-2 to TRBJ2-7; TRBD2 matches 9 bases. Trimming cost V 0 bases and J 3 bases; bases outside gene matches: 6. The CDR3 length is 16 residues. Germline V lookup: CDR1 LGHNA, CDR2 YNFKEQ. The CDR3 here is CASSQDRPSGVYEQYF. The CDR3 nucleotides are TGTGCCAGCAGCCAAGATCGGCCTAGCGGGGTCTACGAGCAGTACTTC.

The chain employs TRBV5-1 and TRBJ1-4; 12 bases are shared with TRBD1. The junction had 10 bases not matched to a gene; V was cut back by 2 bases and J by 11 bases. The V gene's germline CDR1 is SGHRS and CDR2 YFSETQ. The CDR3 extends over 16 amino acids. The CDR3 protein is CASSLSGQGAFSKLFF. DNA for the CDR3: TGCGCCAGCAGCTTATCGGGACAGGGGGCTTTCAGCAAACTGTTTTTT.

As for this clone: The same CDR3 also results from other DNA sequences found in this sample. In DNA form, the CDR3 reads TGTGCCAGTAGTATAGGAGGACAGGGAAATCAGCCCCAGCATTTT. The encoded protein is CASSIGGQGNQPQHF. The genes are TRBV19 and TRBJ1-5; 8 positions match TRBD1. Trimming at V came to 1 base and at J to 4 bases, leaving 3 bases not matched to a gene. Germline lookup yields CDR1 LNHDA and CDR2 SQIVND (reference sequence). The CDR3 covers 15 residues.